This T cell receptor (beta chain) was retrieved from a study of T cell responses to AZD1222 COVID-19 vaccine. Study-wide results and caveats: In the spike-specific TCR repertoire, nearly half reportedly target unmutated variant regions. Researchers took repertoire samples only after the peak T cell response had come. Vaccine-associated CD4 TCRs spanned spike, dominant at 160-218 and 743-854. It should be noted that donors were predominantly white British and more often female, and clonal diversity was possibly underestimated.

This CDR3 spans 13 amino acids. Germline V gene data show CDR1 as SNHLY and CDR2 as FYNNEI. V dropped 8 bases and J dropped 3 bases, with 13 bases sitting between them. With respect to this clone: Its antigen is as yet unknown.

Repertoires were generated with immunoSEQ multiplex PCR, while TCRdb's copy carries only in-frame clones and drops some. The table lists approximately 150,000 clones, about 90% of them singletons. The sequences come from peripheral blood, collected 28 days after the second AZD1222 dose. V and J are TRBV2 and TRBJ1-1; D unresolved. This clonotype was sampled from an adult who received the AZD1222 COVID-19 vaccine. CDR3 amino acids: CASEKGRDTEAFF. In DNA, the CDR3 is TGTGCCAGCGAGAAGGGTAGAGACACTGAAGCTTTCTTT.